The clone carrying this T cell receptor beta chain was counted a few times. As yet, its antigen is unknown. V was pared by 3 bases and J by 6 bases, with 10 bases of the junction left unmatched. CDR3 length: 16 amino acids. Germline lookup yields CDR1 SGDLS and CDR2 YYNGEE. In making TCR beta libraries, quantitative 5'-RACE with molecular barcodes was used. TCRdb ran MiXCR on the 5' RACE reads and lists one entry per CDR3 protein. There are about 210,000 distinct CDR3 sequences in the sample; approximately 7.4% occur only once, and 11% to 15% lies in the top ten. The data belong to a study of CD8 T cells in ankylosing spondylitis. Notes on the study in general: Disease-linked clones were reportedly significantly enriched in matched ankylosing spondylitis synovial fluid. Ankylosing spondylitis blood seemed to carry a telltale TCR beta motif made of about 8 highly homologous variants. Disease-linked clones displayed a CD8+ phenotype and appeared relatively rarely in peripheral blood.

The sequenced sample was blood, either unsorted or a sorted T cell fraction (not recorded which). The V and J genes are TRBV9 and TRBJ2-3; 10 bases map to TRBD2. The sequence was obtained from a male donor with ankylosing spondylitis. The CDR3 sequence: CASSERGLAGVDTQYF. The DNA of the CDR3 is TGTGCCAGCAGCGAGCGGGGGCTAGCGGGAGTCGATACGCAGTATTTT.